This TCR beta chain was sequenced during a study of PD-L1 blockade in urothelial cancer. Study-wide background: Intravenous atezolizumab, 1,200 mg every 3 weeks, was begun by patients in the mid-2010s. A median of roughly 150,000 T cells was found in the blood samples. Blood analyses occurred 3 weeks (second dose) and 6 weeks post treatment start.

Time point described: pretreatment peripheral blood. This clone was seen a few times. Every PCR received spiked-in synthetic TCR analog templates. Method: immunoSEQ multiplex PCR; TCRdb's copy keeps in-frame clones and lacks some. This sample carries under 50,000 clones, 82% of them seen once, and the ten largest clones take more than 1.5%. The CDR3 covers 15 residues. V trimming: 0 bases; J trimming: 0 bases; junction bases outside the gene matches: 3. The germline V gene encodes CDR1 SGHKS and CDR2 YYEKEE (reference sequence). This sequence joins TRBV5-5 and TRBJ2-7, with 7 bases aligning to TRBD2. The TCR was taken from a man aged 45-65 years with urothelial cancer. The sequences come from PBMCs, collected around atezolizumab (anti-PD-L1) treatment. CDR3 coding DNA: TGTGCCAGCAGCTTGGAGGGACTACTCTCCTACGAGCAGTACTTC. As protein: CASSLEGLLSYEQYF.